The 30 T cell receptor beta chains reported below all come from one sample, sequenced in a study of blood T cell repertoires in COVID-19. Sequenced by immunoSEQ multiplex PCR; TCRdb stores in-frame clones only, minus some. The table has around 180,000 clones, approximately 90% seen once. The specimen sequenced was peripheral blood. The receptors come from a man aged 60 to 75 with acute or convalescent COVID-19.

DNA of the CDR3: TGTGCCTGGAGTAATATAGCGGGGAGAAAGCCTGTTTACGAGCAGTACTTC. It specifies CAWSNIAGRKPVYEQYF. The chain is built from TRBV30 and TRBJ2-7; 8 nucleotides align to TRBD2. This CDR3 has 17 amino acids. Trimming removed 2 bases from V and 4 bases from J; junction bases left unmatched: 16. The germline CDR1 and CDR2 sequences are GTSNPN and SVGIG (reference sequence).

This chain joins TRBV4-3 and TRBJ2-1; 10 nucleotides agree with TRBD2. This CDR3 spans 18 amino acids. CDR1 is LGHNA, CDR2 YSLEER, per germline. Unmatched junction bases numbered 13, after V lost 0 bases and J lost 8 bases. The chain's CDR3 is CASSQERPSGSNVDEQFF. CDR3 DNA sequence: TGCGCCAGCAGCCAAGAACGGCCTAGCGGGAGTAATGTGGATGAGCAGTTCTTC.

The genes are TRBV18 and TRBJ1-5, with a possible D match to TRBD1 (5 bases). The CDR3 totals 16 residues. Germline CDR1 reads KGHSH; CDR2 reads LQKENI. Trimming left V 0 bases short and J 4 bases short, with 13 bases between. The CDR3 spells CASSPPGGGDNQPQHF. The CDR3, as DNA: TGTGCCAGCTCACCACCGGGGGGAGGGGATAATCAGCCCCAGCATTTT.

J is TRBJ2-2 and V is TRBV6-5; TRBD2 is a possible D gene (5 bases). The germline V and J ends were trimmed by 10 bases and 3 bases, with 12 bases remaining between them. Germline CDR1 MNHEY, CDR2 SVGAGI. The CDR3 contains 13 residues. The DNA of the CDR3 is TGTGCCACCCGGGATCGTTACACCGGGGAGCTGTTTTTT. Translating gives CATRDRYTGELFF.

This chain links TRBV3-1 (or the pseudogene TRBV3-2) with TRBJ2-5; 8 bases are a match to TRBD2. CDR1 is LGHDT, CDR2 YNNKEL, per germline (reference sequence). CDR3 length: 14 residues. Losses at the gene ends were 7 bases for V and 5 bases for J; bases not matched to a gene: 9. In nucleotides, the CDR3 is TGTGCCAGCACTCTAGGAGCGGGGGTCGAGACCCAGTACTTC. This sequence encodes CASTLGAGVETQYF.

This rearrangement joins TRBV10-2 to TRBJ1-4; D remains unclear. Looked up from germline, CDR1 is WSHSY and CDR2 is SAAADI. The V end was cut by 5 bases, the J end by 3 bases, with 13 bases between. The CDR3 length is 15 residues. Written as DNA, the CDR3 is TGCGCCAGCAGTCGCAGTCCCGCGGCTAATGAAAAACTGTTTTTT. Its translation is CASSRSPAANEKLFF.

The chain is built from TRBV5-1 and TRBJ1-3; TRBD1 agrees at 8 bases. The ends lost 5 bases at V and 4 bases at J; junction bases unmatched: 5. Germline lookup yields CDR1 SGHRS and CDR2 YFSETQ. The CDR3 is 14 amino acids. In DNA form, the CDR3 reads TGCGCCAGCAGACAGACAGGGGCAGGAAACACCATATATTTT. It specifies CASRQTGAGNTIYF.

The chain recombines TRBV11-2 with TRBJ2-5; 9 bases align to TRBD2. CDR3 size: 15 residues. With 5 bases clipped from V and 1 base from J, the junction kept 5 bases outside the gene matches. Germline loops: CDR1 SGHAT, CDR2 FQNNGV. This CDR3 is CASSPLAGLQETQYF. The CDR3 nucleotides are TGTGCCAGCAGCCCTCTAGCGGGGCTCCAAGAGACCCAGTACTTC.

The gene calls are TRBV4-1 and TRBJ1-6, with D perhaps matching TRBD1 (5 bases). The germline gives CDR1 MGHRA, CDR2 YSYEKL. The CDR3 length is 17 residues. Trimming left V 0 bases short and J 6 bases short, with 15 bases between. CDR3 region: CASSQDGAAGGNSPLHF. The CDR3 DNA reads TGCGCCAGCAGCCAAGATGGGGCCGCCGGGGGTAATTCACCCCTCCACTTT.

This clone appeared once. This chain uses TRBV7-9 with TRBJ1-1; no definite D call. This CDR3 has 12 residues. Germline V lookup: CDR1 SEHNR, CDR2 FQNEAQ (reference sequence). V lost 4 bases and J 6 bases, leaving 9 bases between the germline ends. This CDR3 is CASSSLISEAFF. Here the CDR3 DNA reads TGTGCCAGCAGCTCTTTAATCTCTGAAGCTTTCTTT.

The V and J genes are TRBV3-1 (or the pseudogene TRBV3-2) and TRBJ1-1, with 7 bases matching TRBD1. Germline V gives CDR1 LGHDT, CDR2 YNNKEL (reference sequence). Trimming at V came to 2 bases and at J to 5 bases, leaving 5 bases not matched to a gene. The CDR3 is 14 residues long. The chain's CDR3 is CASSQNTGATEAFF. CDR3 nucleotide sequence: TGTGCCAGCAGCCAAAATACAGGGGCGACTGAAGCTTTCTTT.

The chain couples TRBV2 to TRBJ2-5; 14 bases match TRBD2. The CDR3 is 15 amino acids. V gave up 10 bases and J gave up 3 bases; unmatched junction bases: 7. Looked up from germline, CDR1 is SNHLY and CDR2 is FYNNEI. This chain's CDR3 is CAIGRLAGGKETQYF. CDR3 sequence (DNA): TGTGCCATCGGGAGACTAGCGGGGGGGAAAGAGACCCAGTACTTC.

This CDR3 reads CASSQMTGGQDTQYF. DNA for the CDR3: TGTGCCAGCAGCCAAATGACAGGGGGTCAAGATACGCAGTATTTT. This chain uses TRBV3-1 (or the pseudogene TRBV3-2) with TRBJ2-3, with TRBD1 matching 9 bases. Trimming removed 2 bases from V and 5 bases from J; junction bases left unmatched: 5. The germline V gene encodes CDR1 LGHDT and CDR2 YNNKEL (reference sequence). The CDR3 totals 15 residues.

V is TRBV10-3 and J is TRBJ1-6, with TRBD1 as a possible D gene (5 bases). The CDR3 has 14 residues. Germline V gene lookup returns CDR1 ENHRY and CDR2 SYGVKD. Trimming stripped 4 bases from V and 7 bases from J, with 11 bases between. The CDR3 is CAISGGRENSPLHF. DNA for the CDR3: TGTGCCATCAGTGGGGGGAGGGAAAATTCACCCCTCCACTTT.

Written as DNA, the CDR3 is TGTGCCAGCAGGGAAAGCGGGAGGGGGGGCCTCGAGCAGTACTTC. This gives the protein CASRESGRGGLEQYF. The chain joins TRBV27 to TRBJ2-7, with 10 bases fitting TRBD2. The CDR3 totals 15 residues. Germline V gene lookup returns CDR1 MNHEY and CDR2 SMNVEV (reference sequence). Losses at the gene ends were 6 bases for V and 6 bases for J; bases not matched to a gene: 11.

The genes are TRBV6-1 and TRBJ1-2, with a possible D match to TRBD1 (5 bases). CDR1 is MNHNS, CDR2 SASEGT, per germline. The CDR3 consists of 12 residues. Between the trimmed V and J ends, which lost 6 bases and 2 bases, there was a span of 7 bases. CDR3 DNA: TGTGCCAGCAGACAGGCCAACTATGGCTACACCTTC. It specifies CASRQANYGYTF.

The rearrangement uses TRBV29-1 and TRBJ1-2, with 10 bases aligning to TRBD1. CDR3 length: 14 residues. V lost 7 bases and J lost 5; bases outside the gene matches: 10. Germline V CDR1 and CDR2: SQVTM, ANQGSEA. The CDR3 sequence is CSANRQGAGYGYTF. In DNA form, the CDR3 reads TGCAGCGCCAACCGACAGGGGGCGGGGTATGGCTACACCTTC.

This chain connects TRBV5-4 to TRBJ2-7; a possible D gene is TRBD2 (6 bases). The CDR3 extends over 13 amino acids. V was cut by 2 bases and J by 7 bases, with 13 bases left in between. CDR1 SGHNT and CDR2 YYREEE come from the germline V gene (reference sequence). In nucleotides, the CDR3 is TGTGCCAGCAGCTTAGGAGCGGGCAAAGAGCAGTACTTC. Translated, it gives CASSLGAGKEQYF.

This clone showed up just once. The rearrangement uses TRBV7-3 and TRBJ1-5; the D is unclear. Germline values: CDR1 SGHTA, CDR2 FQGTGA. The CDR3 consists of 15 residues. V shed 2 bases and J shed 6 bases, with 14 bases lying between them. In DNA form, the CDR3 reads TGTGCCAGCAGCTTATTCCCCGCGGATGGTCAGCCCCAGCATTTT. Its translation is CASSLFPADGQPQHF.

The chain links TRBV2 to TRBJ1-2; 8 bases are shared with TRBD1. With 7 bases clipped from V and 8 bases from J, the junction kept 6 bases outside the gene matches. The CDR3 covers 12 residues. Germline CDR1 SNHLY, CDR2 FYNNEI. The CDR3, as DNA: TGTGCCAGCACCTGGACAGGGCAAGGCTACACCTTC. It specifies CASTWTGQGYTF.

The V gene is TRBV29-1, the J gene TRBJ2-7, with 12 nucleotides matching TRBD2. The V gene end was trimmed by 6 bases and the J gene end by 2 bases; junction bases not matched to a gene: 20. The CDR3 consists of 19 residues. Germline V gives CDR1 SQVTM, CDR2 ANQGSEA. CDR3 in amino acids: CSVRAAAMETSGSPYEQYF. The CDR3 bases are TGCAGCGTGCGGGCCGCGGCAATGGAGACTAGCGGGAGTCCCTACGAGCAGTACTTC.

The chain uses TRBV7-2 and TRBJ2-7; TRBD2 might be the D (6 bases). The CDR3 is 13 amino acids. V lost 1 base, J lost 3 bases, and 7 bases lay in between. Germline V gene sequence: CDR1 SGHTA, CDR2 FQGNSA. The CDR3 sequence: CASSLVGGYEQYF. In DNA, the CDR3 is TGTGCCAGCAGCTTAGTGGGGGGCTACGAGCAGTACTTC.

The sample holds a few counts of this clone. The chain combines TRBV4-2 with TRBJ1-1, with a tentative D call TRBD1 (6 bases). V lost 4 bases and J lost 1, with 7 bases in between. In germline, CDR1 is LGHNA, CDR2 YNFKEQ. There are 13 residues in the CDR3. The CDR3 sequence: CASSLTGNTEAFF. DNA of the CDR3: TGTGCCAGCAGCCTGACAGGGAACACTGAAGCTTTCTTT.

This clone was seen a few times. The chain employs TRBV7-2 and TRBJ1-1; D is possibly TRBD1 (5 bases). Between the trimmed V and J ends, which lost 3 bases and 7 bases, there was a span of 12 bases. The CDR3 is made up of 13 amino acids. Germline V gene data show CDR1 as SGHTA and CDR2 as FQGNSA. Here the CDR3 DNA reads TGTGCCAGCAGCTTCACAGGAAGCTATGAAGCTTTCTTT. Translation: CASSFTGSYEAFF. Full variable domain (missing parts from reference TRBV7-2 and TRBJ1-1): GAGVSQSPSNKVTEKGKDVELRCDPISGHTALYWYRQSLGQGLEFLIYFQGNSAPDKSGLPSDRFSAERTGGSVSTLTIQRTQQEDSAVYLCASSFTGSYEAFFGQGTRLTVV.

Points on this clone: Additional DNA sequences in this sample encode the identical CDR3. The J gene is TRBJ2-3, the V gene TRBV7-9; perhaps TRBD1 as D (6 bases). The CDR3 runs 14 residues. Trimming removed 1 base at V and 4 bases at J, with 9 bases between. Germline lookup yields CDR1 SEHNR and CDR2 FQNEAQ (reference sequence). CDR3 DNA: TGTGCCAGCAGCTTAGAGGCAGGGGCAGATACGCAGTATTTT. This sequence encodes CASSLEAGADTQYF.

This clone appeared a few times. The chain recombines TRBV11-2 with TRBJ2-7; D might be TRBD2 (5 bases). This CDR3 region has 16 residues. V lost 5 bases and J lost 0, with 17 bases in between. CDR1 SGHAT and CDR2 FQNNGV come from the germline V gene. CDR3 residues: CASSHYTLRGSYEQYV. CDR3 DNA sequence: TGTGCCAGCAGCCATTACACCCTCCGGGGCTCCTACGAGCAGTACGTC.

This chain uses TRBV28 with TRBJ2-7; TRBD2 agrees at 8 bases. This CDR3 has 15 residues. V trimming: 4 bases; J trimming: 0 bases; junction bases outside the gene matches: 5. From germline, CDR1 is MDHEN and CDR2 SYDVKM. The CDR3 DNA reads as TGTGCCAGCAGTTCCCGGGAGGGAGTCTCCTACGAGCAGTACTTC. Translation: CASSSREGVSYEQYF.

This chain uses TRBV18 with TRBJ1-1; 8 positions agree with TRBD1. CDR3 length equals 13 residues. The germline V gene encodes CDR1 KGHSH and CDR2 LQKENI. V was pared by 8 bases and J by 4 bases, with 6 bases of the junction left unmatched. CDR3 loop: CASTSDRATEAFF. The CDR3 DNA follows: TGTGCCAGCACCTCGGACAGGGCCACTGAAGCTTTCTTT.

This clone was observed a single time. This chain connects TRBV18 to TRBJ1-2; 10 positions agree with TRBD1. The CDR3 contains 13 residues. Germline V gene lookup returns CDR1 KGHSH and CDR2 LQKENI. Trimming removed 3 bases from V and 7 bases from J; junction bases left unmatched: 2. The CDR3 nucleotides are TGTGCCAGCTCACCGGGACAGGGGAGTGGCTACACCTTC. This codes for CASSPGQGSGYTF.

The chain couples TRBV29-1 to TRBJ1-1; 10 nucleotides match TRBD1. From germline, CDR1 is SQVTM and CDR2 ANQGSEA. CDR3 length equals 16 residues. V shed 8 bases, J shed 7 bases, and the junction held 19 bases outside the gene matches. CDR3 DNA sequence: TGCAGCCCACACCGGGACAGGGGTAATCGGGTTGATGAAGCTTTCTTT. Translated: CSPHRDRGNRVDEAFF.